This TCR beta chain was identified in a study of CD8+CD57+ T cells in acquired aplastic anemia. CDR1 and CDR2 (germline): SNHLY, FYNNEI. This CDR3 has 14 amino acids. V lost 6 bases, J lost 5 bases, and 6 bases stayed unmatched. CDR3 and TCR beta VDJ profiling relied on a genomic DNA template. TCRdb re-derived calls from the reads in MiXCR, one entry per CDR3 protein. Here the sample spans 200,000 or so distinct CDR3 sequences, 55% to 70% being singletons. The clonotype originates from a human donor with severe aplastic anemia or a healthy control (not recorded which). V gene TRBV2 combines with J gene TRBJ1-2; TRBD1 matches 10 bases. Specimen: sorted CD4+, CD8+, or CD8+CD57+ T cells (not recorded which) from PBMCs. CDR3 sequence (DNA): TGTGCCAGCAGCGGACAGGGGGGAGAGTATGGCTACACCTTC. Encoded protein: CASSGQGGEYGYTF. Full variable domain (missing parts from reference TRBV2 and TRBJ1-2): EPEVTQTPSHQVTQMGQEVILRCVPISNHLYFYWYRQILGQKVEFLVSFYNNEISEKSEIFDDQFSVERPDGSNFTLKIRSTKLEDSAMYFCASSGQGGEYGYTFGSGTRLTVV.